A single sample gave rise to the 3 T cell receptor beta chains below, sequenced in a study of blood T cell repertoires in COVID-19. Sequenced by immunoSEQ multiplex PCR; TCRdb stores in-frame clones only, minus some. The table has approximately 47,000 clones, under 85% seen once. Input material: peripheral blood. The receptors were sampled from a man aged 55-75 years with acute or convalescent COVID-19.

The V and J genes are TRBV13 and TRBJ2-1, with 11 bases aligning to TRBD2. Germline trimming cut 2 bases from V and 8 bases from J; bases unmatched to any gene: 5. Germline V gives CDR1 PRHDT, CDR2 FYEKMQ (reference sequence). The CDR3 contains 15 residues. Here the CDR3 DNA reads TGTGCCAGCAGCTTACAACTAGCGGGGGTCGATGAGCAGTTCTTC. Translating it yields CASSLQLAGVDEQFF.

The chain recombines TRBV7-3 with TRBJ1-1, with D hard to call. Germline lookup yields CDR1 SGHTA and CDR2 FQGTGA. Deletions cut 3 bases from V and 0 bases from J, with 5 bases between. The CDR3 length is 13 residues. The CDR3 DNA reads TGTGCCAGCAGCTTTCAGGTGAACACTGAAGCTTTCTTT. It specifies CASSFQVNTEAFF.

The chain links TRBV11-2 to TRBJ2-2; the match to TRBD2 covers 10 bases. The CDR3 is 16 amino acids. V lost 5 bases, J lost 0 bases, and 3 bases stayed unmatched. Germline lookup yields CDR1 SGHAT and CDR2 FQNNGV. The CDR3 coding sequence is TGTGCCAGCAGCAAACTAGCGGGGCCGAACACCGGGGAGCTGTTTTTT. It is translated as CASSKLAGPNTGELFF.